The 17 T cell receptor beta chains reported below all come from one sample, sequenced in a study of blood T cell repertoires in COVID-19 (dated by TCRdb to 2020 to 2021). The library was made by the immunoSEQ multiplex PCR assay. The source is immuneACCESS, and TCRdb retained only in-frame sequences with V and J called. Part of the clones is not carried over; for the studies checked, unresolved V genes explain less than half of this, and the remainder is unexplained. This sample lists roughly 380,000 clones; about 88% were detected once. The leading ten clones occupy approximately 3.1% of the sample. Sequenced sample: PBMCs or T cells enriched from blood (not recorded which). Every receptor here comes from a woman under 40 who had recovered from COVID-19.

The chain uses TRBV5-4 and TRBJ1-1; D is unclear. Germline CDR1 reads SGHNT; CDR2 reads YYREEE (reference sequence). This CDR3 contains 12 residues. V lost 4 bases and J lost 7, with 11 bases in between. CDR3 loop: CASSPRAGEAFF. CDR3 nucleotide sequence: TGTGCCAGCAGCCCTCGAGCAGGTGAAGCTTTCTTT.

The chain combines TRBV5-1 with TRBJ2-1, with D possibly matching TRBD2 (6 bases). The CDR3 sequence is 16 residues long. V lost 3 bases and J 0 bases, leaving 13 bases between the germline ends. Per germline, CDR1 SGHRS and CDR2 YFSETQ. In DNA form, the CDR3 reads TGCGCCAGCAGCTCGGGCGGGATGAGCTCCTACAATGAGCAGTTCTTC. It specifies CASSSGGMSSYNEQFF.

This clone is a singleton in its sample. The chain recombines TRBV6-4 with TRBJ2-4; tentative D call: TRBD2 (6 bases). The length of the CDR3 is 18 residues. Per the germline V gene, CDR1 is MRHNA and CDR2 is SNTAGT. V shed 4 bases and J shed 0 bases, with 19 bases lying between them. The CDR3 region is CASSGGGVTLVAKNIQYF. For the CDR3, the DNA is TGTGCCAGCAGTGGAGGAGGGGTTACACTCGTAGCCAAAAACATTCAGTACTTC.

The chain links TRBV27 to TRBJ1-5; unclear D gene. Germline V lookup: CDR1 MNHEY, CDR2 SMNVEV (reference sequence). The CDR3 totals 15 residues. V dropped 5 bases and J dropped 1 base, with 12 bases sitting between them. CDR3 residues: CASSLAGFSNQPQHF. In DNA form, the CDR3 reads TGTGCCAGCAGTCTTGCTGGCTTCAGCAATCAGCCCCAGCATTTT.

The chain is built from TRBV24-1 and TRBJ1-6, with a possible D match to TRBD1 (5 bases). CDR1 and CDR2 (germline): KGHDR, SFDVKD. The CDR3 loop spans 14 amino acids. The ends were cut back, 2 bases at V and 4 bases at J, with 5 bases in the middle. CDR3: CATSDSGYNSPLHF. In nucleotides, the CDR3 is TGTGCCACCAGTGATTCAGGGTATAATTCACCCCTCCACTTT.

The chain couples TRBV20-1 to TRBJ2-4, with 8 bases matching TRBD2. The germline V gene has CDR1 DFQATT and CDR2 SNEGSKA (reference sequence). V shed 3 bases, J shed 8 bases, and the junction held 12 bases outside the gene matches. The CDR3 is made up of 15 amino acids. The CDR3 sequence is CSASVAGIFADIQYF. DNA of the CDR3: TGCAGTGCTAGTGTAGCGGGAATATTTGCGGACATTCAGTACTTC.

In nucleotides, the CDR3 is TGTGCCAGCAGTAAACAGGCCATGAACACTGAAGCTTTCTTT. Translating it yields CASSKQAMNTEAFF. This chain links TRBV3-1 (or the pseudogene TRBV3-2) with TRBJ1-1, with D possibly TRBD1 on 5 matching bases. This CDR3 region has 14 residues. V gave up 6 bases and J gave up 0 bases, with 11 bases separating them. Germline V gene sequence: CDR1 LGHDT, CDR2 YNNKEL (reference sequence).

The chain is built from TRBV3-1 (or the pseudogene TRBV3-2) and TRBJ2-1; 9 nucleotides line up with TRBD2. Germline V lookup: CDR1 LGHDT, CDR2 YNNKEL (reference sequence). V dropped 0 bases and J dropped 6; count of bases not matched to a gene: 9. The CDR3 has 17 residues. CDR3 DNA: TGTGCCAGCAGCCAAGATGGTCTGGCGGGGGGGCGCAATGAGCAGTTCTTC. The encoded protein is CASSQDGLAGGRNEQFF.

CDR3 amino acids: CASSTVLAGGYEQYF. In nucleotides, the CDR3 is TGTGCCAGCAGCACCGTACTAGCGGGAGGCTACGAGCAGTACTTC. The chain couples TRBV7-9 to TRBJ2-7, with 12 bases lining up with TRBD2. CDR1 SEHNR and CDR2 FQNEAQ come from the germline V gene (reference sequence). This CDR3 has 15 amino acids. The V gene end was trimmed by 5 bases and the J gene end by 3 bases; junction bases not matched to a gene: 5.

The CDR3, as DNA: TGCGCCAGCAGCCCCCCCCTAGCGGGGGGGCTCAATGAGCAGTTCTTC. Its translation: CASSPPLAGGLNEQFF. V gene TRBV5-1 combines with J gene TRBJ2-1; TRBD2 matches at 12 bases. Trimming cost V 4 bases and J 6 bases; bases outside gene matches: 8. Per germline, CDR1 SGHRS and CDR2 YFSETQ. This CDR3 region has 16 residues.

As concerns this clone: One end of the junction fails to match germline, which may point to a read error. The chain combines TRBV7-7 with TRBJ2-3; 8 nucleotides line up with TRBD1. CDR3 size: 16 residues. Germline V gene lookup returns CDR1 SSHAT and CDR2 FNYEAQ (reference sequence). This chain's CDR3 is CASSLVSGGGTDTQYF. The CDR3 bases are TGTGCTAGCAGCTTAGTATCAGGGGGCGGCACAGATACGCAGTATTTT.

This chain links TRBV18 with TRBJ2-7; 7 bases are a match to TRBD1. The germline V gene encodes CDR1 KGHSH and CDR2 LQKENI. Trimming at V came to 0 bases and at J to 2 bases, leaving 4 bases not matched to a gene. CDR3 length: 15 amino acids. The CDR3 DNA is TGTGCCAGCTCACCACCAGGGCAGGGGGCCTACGAGCAGTACTTC. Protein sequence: CASSPPGQGAYEQYF.

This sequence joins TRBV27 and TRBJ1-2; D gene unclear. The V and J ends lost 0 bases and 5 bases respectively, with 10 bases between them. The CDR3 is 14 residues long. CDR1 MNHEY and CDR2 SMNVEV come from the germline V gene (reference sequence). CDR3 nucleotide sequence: TGTGCCAGCAGTTTATCGGCCGGGAGGTATGGCTACACCTTC. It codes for CASSLSAGRYGYTF.

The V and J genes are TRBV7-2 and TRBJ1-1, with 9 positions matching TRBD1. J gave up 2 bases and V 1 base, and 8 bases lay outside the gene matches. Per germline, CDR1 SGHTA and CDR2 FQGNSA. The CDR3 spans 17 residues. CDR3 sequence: CASSLDGWTGVNTEAFF. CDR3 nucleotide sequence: TGTGCCAGCAGCTTAGACGGATGGACAGGGGTAAACACTGAAGCTTTCTTT.

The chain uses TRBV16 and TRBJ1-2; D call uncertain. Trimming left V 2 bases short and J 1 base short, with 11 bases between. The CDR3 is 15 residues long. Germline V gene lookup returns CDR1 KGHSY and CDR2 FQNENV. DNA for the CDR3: TGTGCCAGCAGCCAAAGTCTAGCTAGTAACTATGGCTACACCTTC. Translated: CASSQSLASNYGYTF.

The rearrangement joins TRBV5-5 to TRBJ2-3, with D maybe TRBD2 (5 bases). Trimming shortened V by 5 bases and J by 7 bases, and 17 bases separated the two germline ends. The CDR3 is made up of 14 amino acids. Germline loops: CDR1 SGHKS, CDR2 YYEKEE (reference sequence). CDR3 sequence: CASRSSGSQNTQYF. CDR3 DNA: TGTGCCAGCAGGAGTTCGGGGAGCCAAAATACGCAGTATTTT.

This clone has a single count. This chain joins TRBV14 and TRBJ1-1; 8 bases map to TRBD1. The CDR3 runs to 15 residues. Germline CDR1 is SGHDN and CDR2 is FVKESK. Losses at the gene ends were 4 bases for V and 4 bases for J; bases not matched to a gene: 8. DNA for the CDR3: TGTGCCAGCAGCCTTTTGGACAGGGACGCCACTGAAGCTTTCTTT. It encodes CASSLLDRDATEAFF.